This T cell receptor (beta chain) was retrieved from a study of beta chain features in type 1 diabetes. The overall study: Sorted cell examination encompassed about 110 million cells across all samples.

V shed 4 bases, J shed 7 bases, and the junction held 3 bases outside the gene matches. The CDR3 is 13 residues long. Germline loops: CDR1 LGHNA, CDR2 YSLEER. TCRB transcripts that were expressed got sequenced, as all of the isolated RNA had been reverse transcribed. The assay was immunoSEQ multiplex PCR, and TCRdb's table has in-frame clones only and misses some. The sample carries 130,000 to 150,000 clones, over 9.5% recorded once. The clonotype was recovered from a man aged 18 to 30 in good health. The sequencing sample was made of naive CD4+ T cells from blood. The chain links TRBV4-3 to TRBJ2-1; 8 nucleotides line up with TRBD2. The DNA of the CDR3 is TGCGCCAGCAGCCCTATAGCGGGAAATGAGCAGTTCTTC. It encodes CASSPIAGNEQFF.